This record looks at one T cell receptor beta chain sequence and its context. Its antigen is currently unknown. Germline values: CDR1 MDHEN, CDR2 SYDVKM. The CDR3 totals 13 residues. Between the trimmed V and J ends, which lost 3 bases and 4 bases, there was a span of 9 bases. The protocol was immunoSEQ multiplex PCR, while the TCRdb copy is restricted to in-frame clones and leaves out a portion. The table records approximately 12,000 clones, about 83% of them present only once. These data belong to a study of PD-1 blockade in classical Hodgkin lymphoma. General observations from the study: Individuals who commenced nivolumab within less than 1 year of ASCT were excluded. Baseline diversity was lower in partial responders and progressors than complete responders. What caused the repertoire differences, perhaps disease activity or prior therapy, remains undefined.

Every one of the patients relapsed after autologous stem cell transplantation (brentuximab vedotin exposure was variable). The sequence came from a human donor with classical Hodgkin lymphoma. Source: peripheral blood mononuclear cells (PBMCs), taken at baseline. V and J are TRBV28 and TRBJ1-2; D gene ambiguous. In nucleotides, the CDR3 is TGTGCCAGCAGTTTCCCCGGCGGCTATGGCTACACCTTC. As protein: CASSFPGGYGYTF.